These 17 T cell receptor beta chains originate from one sample sequenced in a study of blood T cell repertoires in COVID-19. Measured with immunoSEQ multiplex PCR; TCRdb has only the in-frame clones, and not every one. Altogether around 170,000 clones are present, 80% to 90% being singletons, with the ten largest covering around 9%. Sequenced sample: peripheral blood. The receptor set was obtained from a man aged 50-60 years with active or convalescent COVID-19.

The gene calls are TRBV24-1 and TRBJ1-1, with 7 bases fitting TRBD1. The germline V gene encodes CDR1 KGHDR and CDR2 SFDVKD. The CDR3 is made up of 13 amino acids. V was clipped by 4 bases and J by 13 bases; unmatched bases: 11. CDR3 amino acids: CATSENTGQMLFF. The CDR3 bases are TGTGCCACCAGTGAAAACACGGGACAGATGCTTTTCTTT.

The chain employs TRBV7-3 and TRBJ2-7; perhaps TRBD1 as D (6 bases). This CDR3 comprises 14 residues. CDR1 is SGHTA and CDR2 is FQGTGA in the germline V gene. Trimming left V 2 bases short and J 5 bases short, with 13 bases between. CDR3 in DNA: TGTGCCAGCAGCTTATCAGGGGCCATAGACGAGCAGTACTTC. This codes for CASSLSGAIDEQYF.

This chain connects TRBV25-1 to TRBJ1-6, with 7 bases that match TRBD1. There are 13 residues in the CDR3. V lost 7 bases to trimming and J lost 8 bases; unmatched junction nucleotides: 5. The germline V gene encodes CDR1 MGHDK and CDR2 SYGVNS. The CDR3 DNA follows: TGTGCCAGCAACAGGGGATTGGATTCACCCCTCCACTTT. This gives the protein CASNRGLDSPLHF.

The chain links TRBV5-6 to TRBJ2-7; 8 nucleotides align to TRBD2. With V trimmed by 3 bases and J by 4 bases, 6 bases remained unmatched. Germline V gene data show CDR1 as SGHDT and CDR2 as YYEEEE. The CDR3 length is 14 residues. The CDR3 loop is CASSWGLEMYEQYF. CDR3 DNA: TGTGCCAGCAGCTGGGGACTAGAAATGTACGAGCAGTACTTC.

This rearrangement joins TRBV15 to TRBJ1-3, with TRBD1 as a possible D gene (5 bases). The CDR3 runs to 16 residues. V lost 3 bases to trimming and J lost 0 bases, with 12 bases between them. Germline CDR1 reads LNHNV; CDR2 reads YYDKDF (reference sequence). For the CDR3, the DNA is TGTGCCACCAGCAGGCAGGGAGGCCCCTCTGGAAACACCATATATTTT. Protein sequence: CATSRQGGPSGNTIYF.

The chain combines TRBV7-9 with TRBJ2-5, with D tentatively TRBD2 (5 bases). The CDR3 has 12 residues. Trimming pared 4 bases from V and 9 bases from J, leaving 12 bases between. CDR1 is SEHNR and CDR2 is FQNEAQ in the germline V gene (reference sequence). The CDR3: CASSSGERAQYF. In nucleotides, the CDR3 is TGTGCCAGCAGCTCCGGGGAAAGGGCCCAGTACTTC.

This sequence joins TRBV29-1 and TRBJ2-7; 9 nucleotides match TRBD1. V was pared by 6 bases and J by 4 bases, with 13 bases of the junction left unmatched. Germline assignment: CDR1 SQVTM and CDR2 ANQGSEA. The CDR3 is 15 residues long. In DNA form, the CDR3 reads TGCAGCGTCCAACCCCCCGGGACAGGGCGGTACGAGCAGTACTTC. It translates to CSVQPPGTGRYEQYF.

The CDR3 protein is CASILPPGGTDTQYF. CDR3 nucleotides: TGTGCCAGCATTCTCCCCCCAGGGGGCACAGATACGCAGTATTTT. The rearrangement joins TRBV6-5 to TRBJ2-3; perhaps TRBD1 as D (6 bases). This CDR3 is built from 15 residues. CDR1 is MNHEY and CDR2 is SVGAGI in the germline V gene. V shed 7 bases and J shed 1 base, with 15 bases lying between them.

This clone has only a few counts. The chain carries TRBV5-1 and TRBJ1-1; D is unclear. Trimming took off 0 bases at V and 1 base at J, with 7 bases between the two ends. Germline-derived CDR1 and CDR2 are SGHRS and YFSETQ. This CDR3 has 14 amino acids. CDR3 residues: CASSLGSKNTEAFF. The CDR3 DNA reads as TGCGCCAGCAGCTTGGGTTCCAAGAACACTGAAGCTTTCTTT.

V and J are TRBV19 and TRBJ2-3; TRBD2 might be the D (5 bases). CDR1 and CDR2 (germline): LNHDA, SQIVND (reference sequence). The CDR3 loop spans 14 amino acids. Trimming stripped 5 bases from V and 4 bases from J, with 13 bases between. This CDR3 is CASSLVARSDTQYF. The CDR3 DNA sequence: TGTGCCAGTAGTCTGGTAGCGAGATCAGATACGCAGTATTTT.

The chain links TRBV4-2 to TRBJ2-2; a possible D gene is TRBD1 (6 bases). V shed 4 bases and J shed 6 bases, with 18 bases lying between them. In germline, CDR1 is LGHNA, CDR2 YNFKEQ. This CDR3 comprises 16 residues. Here the CDR3 DNA reads TGTGCCAGCAGCCCCCACTCCAGGGGTGGGGCCGGGGAGCTGTTTTTT. Translated: CASSPHSRGGAGELFF.

This clone occurred a few times. The chain recombines TRBV7-9 with TRBJ1-2, with 8 bases aligning to TRBD1. The germline gives CDR1 SEHNR, CDR2 FQNEAQ (reference sequence). This CDR3 spans 16 amino acids. V lost 5 bases, J lost 5 bases, and 13 bases stayed unmatched. The CDR3 sequence: CASSISQGAGLYGYTF. CDR3 coding DNA: TGTGCCAGCAGCATTAGTCAGGGGGCAGGACTGTATGGCTACACCTTC.

This chain joins TRBV5-1 and TRBJ2-1, with TRBD1 matching over 10 bases. Germline assignment: CDR1 SGHRS and CDR2 YFSETQ. The length of the CDR3 is 15 residues. The V segment lost 4 bases and the J segment 4 bases; nucleotides outside the gene matches: 5. In nucleotides, the CDR3 is TGCGCCAGCAGCGAACCGGGACAGGGGTACAATGAGCAGTTCTTC. Translation: CASSEPGQGYNEQFF.

This clone was seen a handful of times. V gene TRBV3-1 (or the pseudogene TRBV3-2) combines with J gene TRBJ1-1; D is unclear. This CDR3 comprises 14 residues. From germline, CDR1 is LGHDT and CDR2 YNNKEL (reference sequence). With 4 bases removed from V and 1 base from J, the gap between germline ends came to 10 bases. The DNA of the CDR3 is TGTGCCAGCAGCCCCTTGGGAGAGAACACTGAAGCTTTCTTT. Translation: CASSPLGENTEAFF.

The chain has TRBV5-1 and TRBJ1-6; no clear D gene. The CDR3 sequence is 15 residues long. Germline V CDR1 and CDR2: SGHRS, YFSETQ. Trimming took off 4 bases at V and 7 bases at J, with 15 bases between the two ends. The CDR3 coding sequence is TGCGCCAGCAGCGCCCAGGATCCCCAAAATTCACCCCTCCACTTT. This translates into CASSAQDPQNSPLHF.

This sequence joins TRBV6-5 and TRBJ2-1, with a weak D call TRBD1 (6 bases). V gave up 6 bases and J gave up 10 bases, with 13 bases separating them. Per the germline V gene, CDR1 is MNHEY and CDR2 is SVGAGI. The CDR3 runs 12 residues. CDR3 residues: CASRSLRGEQFF. Here the CDR3 DNA reads TGTGCCAGCAGGAGCTTAAGGGGGGAGCAGTTCTTC.

The chain joins TRBV19 to TRBJ2-1, with 8 bases lining up with TRBD2. CDR3 length: 15 amino acids. The V segment lost 9 bases and the J segment 8 bases; nucleotides outside the gene matches: 15. The V gene's germline CDR1 is LNHDA and CDR2 SQIVND (reference sequence). CDR3 protein: CASTHGVSGSYEQFF. The CDR3 DNA sequence: TGTGCCAGCACCCACGGGGTCAGCGGGAGCTATGAGCAGTTCTTC.